The 2 T cell receptor beta chains below come from one sample, sequenced in a study of cytotoxic CD8 clonotypes in ibrutinib-treated CLL. Profiling relied on immunoSEQ multiplex PCR, and the TCRdb table lists in-frame clones only, not all of them. The sample carries 110,000 to 150,000 clones, 70% to 80% recorded once. The sequencing used PBMCs, collected after 24 months of ibrutinib treatment. These receptors all stem from a human donor with chronic lymphocytic leukemia.

The V gene is TRBV5-8, the J gene TRBJ2-1; perhaps D is TRBD1 or TRBD2 (5 bases each). Germline CDR1 is SGHTS and CDR2 is YDEGEE. V was clipped by 7 bases and J by 5 bases, with 10 bases between them. This CDR3 region has 12 residues. DNA of the CDR3: TGTGCCAGCCGGGACGGACACAATGAGCAGTTCTTC. Translated: CASRDGHNEQFF. The full variable domain, completed using reference TRBV5-8 and TRBJ2-1, is EAGVTQSPTHLIKTRGQQATLRCSPISGHTSVYWYQQALGLGLQFLLWYDEGEERNRGNFPPRFSGRQFPNYSSELNVNALELEDSALYLCASRDGHNEQFFGPGTRLTVL.

This chain joins TRBV7-7 and TRBJ2-1; TRBD2 agrees at 7 bases. The CDR3 sequence is 12 residues long. J gave up 8 bases and V 5 bases, and 3 bases lay outside the gene matches. From germline, CDR1 is SSHAT and CDR2 FNYEAQ (reference sequence). The CDR3 sequence: CASSGGSDEQFF. The CDR3 DNA sequence: TGTGCCAGCAGCGGCGGGAGCGATGAGCAGTTCTTC.